This T cell receptor beta chain was identified during a study of T cells expressing NK-cell markers. This CDR3 is built from 15 residues. Germline V gives CDR1 WSHSY, CDR2 SAAADI. TCRdb reanalyzed the 5' RACE reads, giving one entry per CDR3 protein sequence and no DNA. This sample's table reports about 380,000 distinct CDR3 sequences. The receptor was derived from a man aged 18-69 years in good health. The chain is built from TRBV10-2 and TRBJ2-7; the TRBD1 assignment by TCRdb is unverifiable without DNA. The sequenced sample was blood T cells: a sorted CD56 or NKG2C T cell subset, CD4+ or CD8+ T cells, or bulk PBMC T cells (not recorded which). The CDR3 is CASSESTGAAYEQYF.